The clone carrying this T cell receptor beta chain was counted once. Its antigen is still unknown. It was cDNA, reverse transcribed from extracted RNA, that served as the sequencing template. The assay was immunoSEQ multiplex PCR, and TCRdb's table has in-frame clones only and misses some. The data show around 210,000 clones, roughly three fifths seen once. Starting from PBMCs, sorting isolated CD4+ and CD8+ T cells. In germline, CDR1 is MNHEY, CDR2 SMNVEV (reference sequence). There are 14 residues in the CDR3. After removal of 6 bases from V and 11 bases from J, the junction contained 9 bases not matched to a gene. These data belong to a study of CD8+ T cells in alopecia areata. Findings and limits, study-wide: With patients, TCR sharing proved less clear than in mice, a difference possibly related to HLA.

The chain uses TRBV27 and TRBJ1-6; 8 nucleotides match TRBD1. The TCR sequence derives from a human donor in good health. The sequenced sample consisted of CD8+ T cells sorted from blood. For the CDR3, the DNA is TGTGCCAGCAGGGACAGGGTCCCCGGTACACCCCTCCACTTT. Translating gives CASRDRVPGTPLHF.